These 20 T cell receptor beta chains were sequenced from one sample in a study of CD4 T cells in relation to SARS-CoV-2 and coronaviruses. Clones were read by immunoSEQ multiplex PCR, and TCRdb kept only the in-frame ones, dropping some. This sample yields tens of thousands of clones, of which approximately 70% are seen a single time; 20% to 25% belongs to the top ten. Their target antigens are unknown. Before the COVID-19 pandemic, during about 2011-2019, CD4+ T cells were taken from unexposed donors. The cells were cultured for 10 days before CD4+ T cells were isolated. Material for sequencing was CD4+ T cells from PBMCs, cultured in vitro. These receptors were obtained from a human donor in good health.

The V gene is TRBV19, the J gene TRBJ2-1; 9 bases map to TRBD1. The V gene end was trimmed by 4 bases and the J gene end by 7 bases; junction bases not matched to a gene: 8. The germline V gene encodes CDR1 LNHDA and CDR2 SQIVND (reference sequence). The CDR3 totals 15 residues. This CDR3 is CASSRQGQGRNEQFF. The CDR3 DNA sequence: TGTGCCAGTAGTAGGCAGGGACAGGGTAGGAATGAGCAGTTCTTC.

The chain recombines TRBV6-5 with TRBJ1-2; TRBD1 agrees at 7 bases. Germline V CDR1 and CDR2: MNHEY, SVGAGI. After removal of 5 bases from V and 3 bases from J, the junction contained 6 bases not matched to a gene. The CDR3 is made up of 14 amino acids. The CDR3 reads CASSPGTEYYGYTF. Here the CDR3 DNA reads TGTGCCAGCAGTCCCGGGACAGAGTACTATGGCTACACCTTC.

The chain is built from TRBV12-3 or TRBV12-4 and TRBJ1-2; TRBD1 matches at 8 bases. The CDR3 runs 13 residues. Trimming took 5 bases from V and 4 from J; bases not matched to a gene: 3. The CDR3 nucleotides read TGTGCCAGCAGTCCTGACAGGGGCTATGGCTACACCTTC. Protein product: CASSPDRGYGYTF.

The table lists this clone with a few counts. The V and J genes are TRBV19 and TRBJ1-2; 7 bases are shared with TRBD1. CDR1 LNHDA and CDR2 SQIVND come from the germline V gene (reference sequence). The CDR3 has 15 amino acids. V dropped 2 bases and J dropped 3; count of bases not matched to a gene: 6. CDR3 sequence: CASSIWTGLDYGYTF. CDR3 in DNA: TGTGCCAGTAGTATATGGACAGGTTTGGACTATGGCTACACCTTC.

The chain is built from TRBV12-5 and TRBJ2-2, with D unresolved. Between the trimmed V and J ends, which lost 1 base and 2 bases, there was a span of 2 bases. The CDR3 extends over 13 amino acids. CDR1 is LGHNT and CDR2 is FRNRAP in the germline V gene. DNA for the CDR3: TGTGCTAGTGGTTTGGGTAACACCGGGGAGCTGTTTTTT. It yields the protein CASGLGNTGELFF.

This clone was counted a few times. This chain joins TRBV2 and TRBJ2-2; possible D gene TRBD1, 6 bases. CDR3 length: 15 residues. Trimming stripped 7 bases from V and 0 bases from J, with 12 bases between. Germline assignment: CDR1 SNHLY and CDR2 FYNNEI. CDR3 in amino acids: CASIGQSANTGELFF. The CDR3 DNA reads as TGTGCCAGCATTGGACAGTCTGCGAACACCGGGGAGCTGTTTTTT.

The CDR3 nucleotides read TGTGCCAGCAGCGTGGGACTGGGGGTGGAGACCCAGTACTTC. The encoded protein is CASSVGLGVETQYF. This sequence joins TRBV7-9 and TRBJ2-5; possibly TRBD2 for D (6 bases). V lost 5 bases and J lost 5, with 15 bases in between. This CDR3 region has 14 residues. In germline, CDR1 is SEHNR, CDR2 FQNEAQ (reference sequence).

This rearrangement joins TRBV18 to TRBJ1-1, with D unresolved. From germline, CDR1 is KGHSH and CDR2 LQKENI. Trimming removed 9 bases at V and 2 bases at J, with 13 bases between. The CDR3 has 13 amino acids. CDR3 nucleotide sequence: TGTGCCAGTTCGAGAGGGAGAAACACTGAAGCTTTCTTT. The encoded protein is CASSRGRNTEAFF.

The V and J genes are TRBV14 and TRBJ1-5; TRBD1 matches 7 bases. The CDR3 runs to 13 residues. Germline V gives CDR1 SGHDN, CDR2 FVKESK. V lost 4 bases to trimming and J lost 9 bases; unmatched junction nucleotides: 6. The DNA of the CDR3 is TGTGCCAGCAGCCGATCAGGGGGTGGGCCCCAGCATTTT. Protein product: CASSRSGGGPQHF.

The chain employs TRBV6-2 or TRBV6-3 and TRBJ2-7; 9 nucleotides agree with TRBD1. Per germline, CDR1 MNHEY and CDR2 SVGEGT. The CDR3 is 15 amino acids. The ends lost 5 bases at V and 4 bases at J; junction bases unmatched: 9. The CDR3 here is CASSPTGTGLYEQYF. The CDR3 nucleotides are TGTGCCAGCAGTCCAACCGGGACAGGGCTATACGAGCAGTACTTC.

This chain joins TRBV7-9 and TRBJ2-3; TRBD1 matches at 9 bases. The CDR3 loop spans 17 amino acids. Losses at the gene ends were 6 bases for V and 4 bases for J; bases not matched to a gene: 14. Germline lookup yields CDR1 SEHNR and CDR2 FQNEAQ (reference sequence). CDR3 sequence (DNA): TGTGCCAGCAGAGCACCCCCCGGGGACAGGGCGGCAGATACGCAGTATTTT. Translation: CASRAPPGDRAADTQYF.

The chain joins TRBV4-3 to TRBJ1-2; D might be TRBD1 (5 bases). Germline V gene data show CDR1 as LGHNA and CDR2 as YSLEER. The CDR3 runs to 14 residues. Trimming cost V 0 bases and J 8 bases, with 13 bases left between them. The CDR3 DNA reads TGCGCCAGCAGCCAAGATACCGGCAGGGTGGGCTACACCTTC. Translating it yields CASSQDTGRVGYTF.

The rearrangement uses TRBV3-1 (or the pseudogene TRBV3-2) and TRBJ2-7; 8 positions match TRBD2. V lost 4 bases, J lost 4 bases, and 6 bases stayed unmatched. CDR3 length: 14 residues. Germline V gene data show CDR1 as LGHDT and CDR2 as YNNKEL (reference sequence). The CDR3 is CASSPPGLGYEQYF. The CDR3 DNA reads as TGTGCCAGCAGCCCCCCGGGACTAGGATACGAGCAGTACTTC.

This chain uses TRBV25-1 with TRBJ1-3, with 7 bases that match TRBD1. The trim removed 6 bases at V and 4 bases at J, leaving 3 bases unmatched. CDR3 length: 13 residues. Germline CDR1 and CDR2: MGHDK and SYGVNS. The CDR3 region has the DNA TGTGCCAGCAGCACAGGGGTGGGAAACACCATATATTTT. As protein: CASSTGVGNTIYF.

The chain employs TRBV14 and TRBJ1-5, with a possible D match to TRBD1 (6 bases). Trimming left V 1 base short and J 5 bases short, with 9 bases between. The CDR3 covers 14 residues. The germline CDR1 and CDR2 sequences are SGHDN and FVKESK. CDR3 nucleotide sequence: TGTGCCAGCAGCCAAGGGGGGGCTGATCAGCCCCAGCATTTT. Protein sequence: CASSQGGADQPQHF.

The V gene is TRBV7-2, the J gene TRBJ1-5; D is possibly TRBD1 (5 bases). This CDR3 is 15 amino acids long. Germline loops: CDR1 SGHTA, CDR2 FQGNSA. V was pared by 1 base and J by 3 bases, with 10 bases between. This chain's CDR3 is CASSLGQGNNQPQHF. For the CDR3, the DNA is TGTGCCAGCAGCTTAGGGCAGGGCAACAATCAGCCCCAGCATTTT.

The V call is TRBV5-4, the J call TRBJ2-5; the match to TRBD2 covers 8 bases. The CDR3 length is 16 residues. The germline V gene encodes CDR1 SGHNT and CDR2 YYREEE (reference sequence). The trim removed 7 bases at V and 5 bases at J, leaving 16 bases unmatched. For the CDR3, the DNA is TGTGCCAGCGCCTTTTCCTCGGGACTAGATTTGGAGACCCAGTACTTC. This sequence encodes CASAFSSGLDLETQYF.

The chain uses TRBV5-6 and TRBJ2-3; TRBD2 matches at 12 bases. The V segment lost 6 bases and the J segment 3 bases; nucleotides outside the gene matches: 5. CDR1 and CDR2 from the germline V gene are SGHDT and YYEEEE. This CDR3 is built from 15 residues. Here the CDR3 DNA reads TGTGCCAGCACCCCAGGACTAGCGGGAACAGATACGCAGTATTTT. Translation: CASTPGLAGTDTQYF.

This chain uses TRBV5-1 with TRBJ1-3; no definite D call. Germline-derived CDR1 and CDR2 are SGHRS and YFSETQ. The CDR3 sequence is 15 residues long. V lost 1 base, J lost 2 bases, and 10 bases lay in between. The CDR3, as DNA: TGCGCCAGCAGCTTGTTACCAGAGCCTGGAAACACCATATATTTT. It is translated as CASSLLPEPGNTIYF.

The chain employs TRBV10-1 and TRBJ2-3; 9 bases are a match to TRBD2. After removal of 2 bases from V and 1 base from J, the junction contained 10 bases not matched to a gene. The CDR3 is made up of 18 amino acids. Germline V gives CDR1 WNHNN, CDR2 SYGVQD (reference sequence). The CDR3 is CASSEGAGGPFGTDTQYF. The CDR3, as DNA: TGCGCCAGCAGTGAGGGGGCGGGGGGGCCATTCGGCACAGATACGCAGTATTTT.